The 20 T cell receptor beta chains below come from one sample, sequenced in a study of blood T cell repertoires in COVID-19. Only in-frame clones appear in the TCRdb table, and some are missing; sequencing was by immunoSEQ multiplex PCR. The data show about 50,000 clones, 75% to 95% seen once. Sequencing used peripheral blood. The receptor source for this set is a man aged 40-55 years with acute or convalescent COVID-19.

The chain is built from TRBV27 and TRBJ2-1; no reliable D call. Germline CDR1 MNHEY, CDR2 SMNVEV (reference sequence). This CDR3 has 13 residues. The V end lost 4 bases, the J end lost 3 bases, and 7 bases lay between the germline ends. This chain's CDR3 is CASSSHDYNEQFF. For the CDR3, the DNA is TGTGCCAGCAGTTCACACGACTACAATGAGCAGTTCTTC.

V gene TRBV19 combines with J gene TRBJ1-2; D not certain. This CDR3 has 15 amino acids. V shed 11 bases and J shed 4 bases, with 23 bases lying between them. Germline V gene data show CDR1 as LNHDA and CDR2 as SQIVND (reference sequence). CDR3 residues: CAQRDEGGPAYGYTF. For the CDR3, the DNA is TGTGCCCAAAGGGATGAGGGAGGTCCTGCCTATGGCTACACCTTC.

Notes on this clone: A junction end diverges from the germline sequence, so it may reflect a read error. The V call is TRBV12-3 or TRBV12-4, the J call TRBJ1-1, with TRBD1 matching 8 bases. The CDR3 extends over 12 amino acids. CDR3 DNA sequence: TGTGCCAGCAGCGGACAGGGTCTCACCATGACCTTT. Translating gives CASSGQGLTMTF.

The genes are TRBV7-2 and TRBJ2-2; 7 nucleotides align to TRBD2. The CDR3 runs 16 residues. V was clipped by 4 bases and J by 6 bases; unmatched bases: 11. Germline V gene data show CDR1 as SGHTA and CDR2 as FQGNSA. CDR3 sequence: CASSSSSGYTSGELFF. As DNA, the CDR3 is TGTGCCAGCAGCTCCTCTAGCGGATACACCTCCGGGGAGCTGTTTTTT.

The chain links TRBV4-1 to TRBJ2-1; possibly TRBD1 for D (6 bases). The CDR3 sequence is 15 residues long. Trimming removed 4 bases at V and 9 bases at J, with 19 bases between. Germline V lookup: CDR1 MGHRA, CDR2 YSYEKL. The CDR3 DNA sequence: TGCGCCAGCAGCCGAGAGACAGGTCCCTTAGCTGAGCAGTTCTTC. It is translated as CASSRETGPLAEQFF.

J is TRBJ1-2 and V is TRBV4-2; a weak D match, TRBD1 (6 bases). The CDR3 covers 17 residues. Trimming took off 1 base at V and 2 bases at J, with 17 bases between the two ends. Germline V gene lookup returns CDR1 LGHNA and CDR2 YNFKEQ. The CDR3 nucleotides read TGTGCCAGCAGCCAAGCGGGAGGGGGGCGGACGAACTATGGCTACACCTTC. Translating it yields CASSQAGGGRTNYGYTF.

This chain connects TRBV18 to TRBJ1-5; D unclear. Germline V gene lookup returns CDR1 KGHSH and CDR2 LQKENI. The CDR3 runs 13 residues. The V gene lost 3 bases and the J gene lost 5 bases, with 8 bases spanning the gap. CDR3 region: CASSPNSYQPQHF. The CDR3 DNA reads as TGTGCCAGCTCACCTAACTCTTATCAGCCCCAGCATTTT.

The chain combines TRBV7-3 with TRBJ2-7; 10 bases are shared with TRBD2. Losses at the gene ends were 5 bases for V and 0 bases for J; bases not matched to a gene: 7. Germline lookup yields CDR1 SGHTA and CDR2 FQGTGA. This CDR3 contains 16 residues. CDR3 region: CASSRTSGGLSYEQYF. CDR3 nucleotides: TGTGCCAGCAGCCGGACTAGCGGAGGACTCTCCTACGAGCAGTACTTC.

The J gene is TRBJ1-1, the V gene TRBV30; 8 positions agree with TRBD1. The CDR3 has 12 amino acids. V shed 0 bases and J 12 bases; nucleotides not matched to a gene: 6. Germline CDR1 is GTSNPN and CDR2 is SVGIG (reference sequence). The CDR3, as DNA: TGTGCCTGGAGTGTACGTGGACAGGGATCTTTCTTT. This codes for CAWSVRGQGSFF.

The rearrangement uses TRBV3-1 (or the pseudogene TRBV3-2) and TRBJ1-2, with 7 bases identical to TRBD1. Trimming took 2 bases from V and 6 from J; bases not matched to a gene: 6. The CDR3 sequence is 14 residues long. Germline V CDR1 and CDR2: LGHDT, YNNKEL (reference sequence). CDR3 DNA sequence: TGTGCCAGCAGCCAACCTGGGACAGTTAATGGCTACACCTTC. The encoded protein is CASSQPGTVNGYTF.

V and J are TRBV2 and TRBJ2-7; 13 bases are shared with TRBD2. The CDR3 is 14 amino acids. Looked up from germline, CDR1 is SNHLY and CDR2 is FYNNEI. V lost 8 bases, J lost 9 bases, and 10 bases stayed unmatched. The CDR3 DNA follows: TGTGCCAGCTGTCGGACTAGCGGGAGTGTAGGGCAGTACTTC. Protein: CASCRTSGSVGQYF.

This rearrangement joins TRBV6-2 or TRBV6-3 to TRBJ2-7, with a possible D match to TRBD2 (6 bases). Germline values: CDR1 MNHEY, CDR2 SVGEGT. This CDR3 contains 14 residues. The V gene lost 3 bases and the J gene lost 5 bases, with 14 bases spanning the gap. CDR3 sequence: CASSYGGGRDEQYF. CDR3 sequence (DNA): TGTGCCAGCAGTTATGGGGGAGGCCGCGACGAGCAGTACTTC.

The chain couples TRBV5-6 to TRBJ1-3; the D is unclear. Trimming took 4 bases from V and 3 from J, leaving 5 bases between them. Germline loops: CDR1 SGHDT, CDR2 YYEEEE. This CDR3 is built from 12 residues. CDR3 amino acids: CASSRLGNTIYF. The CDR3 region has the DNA TGTGCCAGCAGCAGACTTGGAAACACCATATATTTT.

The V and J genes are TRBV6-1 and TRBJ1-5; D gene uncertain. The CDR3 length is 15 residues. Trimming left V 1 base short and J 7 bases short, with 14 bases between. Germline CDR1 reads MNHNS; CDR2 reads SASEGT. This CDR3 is CASSEDISSRQPQHF. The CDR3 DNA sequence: TGTGCCAGCAGTGAAGACATCTCTTCGAGGCAGCCCCAGCATTTT.

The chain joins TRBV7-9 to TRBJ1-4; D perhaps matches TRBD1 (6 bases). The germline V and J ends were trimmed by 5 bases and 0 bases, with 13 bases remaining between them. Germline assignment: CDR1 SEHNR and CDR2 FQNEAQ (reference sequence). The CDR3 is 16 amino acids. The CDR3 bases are TGTGCCAGCAGCCCGCGGACAGCCACAACTAATGAAAAACTGTTTTTT. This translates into CASSPRTATTNEKLFF.

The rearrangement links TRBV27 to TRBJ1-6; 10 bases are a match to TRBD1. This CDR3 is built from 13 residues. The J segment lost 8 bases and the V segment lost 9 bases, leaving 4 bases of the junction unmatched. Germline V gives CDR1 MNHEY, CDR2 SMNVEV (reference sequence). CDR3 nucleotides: TGTGCCAGTAGGACAGGGGGGGATTCACCCCTCCACTTT. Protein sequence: CASRTGGDSPLHF.

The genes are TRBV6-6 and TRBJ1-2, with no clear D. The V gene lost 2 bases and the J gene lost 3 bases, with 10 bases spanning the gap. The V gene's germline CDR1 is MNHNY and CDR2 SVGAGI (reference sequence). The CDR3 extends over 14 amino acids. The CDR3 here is CASSYVASHYGYTF. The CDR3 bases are TGTGCCAGCAGTTACGTTGCCAGTCACTATGGCTACACCTTC.

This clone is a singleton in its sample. Written as DNA, the CDR3 is TGTGCCAGCAGCTGGGGACTAGCGGGGCCCTCCTACAATGAGCAGTTCTTC. Its protein product is CASSWGLAGPSYNEQFF. The chain uses TRBV5-5 and TRBJ2-1; 13 nucleotides line up with TRBD2. This CDR3 spans 17 amino acids. V lost 3 bases and J lost 0; bases outside the gene matches: 3. Germline loops: CDR1 SGHKS, CDR2 YYEKEE (reference sequence).

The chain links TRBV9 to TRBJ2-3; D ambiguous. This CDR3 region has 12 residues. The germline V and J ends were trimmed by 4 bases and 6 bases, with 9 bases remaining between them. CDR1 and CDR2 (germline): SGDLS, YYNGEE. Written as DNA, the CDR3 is TGTGCCAGCAGCCCCAGGCTCGATACGCAGTATTTT. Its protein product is CASSPRLDTQYF.

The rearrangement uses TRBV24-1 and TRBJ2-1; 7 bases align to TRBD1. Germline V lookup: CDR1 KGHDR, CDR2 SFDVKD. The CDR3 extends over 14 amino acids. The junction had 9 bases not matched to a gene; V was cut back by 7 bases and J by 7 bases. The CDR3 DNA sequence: TGTGCCACCAGACCCCCGGGACAGAATAATGAGCAGTTCTTC. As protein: CATRPPGQNNEQFF.